Sequencing of this T cell receptor beta chain was carried out in a study of radiotherapy plus CTLA-4 blockade in lung cancer. Study information: Patients showed objective responses in under 20% of cases and disease control in more than 25%. Study-wide results and caveats: After radiotherapy and ipilimumab, tumor-derived clones expanded in peripheral blood.

Only in-frame clones appear in the TCRdb table, and some are missing; sequencing was by immunoSEQ multiplex PCR. The sample has over 30,000 clones, more than 70% seen once. Enrolled patients, whose metastatic non-small-cell lung cancer was chemo-refractory, received focal radiation plus CTLA-4 blockade with ipilimumab. V lost 1 base, J lost 7 bases, and 4 bases stayed unmatched. Germline V gives CDR1 LNHNV, CDR2 YYDKDF (reference sequence). This CDR3 region has 13 residues. A word on this clone: Its antigen is not known.

The sample here was peripheral blood, taken from a patient treated with radiotherapy plus ipilimumab. This TCR came from a human donor with non-small cell lung cancer whose response to radiotherapy plus ipilimumab could not be evaluated. The chain has TRBV15 and TRBJ2-7; 7 nucleotides match TRBD1. The chain's CDR3 is CATSRVAGGEQYF. In DNA form, the CDR3 reads TGTGCCACCAGCAGAGTAGCAGGGGGAGAGCAGTACTTC.